This T cell receptor (beta chain) was observed in a study of blood T cell repertoires in COVID-19. Study context: The origin of the acute and convalescent COVID-19 samples was the United States, Italy and Spain. In each case, the material was cDNA or gDNA derived from T cells, B-cell-depleted T cells, or PBMCs.

CDR3 length: 18 residues. V gave up 2 bases and J gave up 1 base, with 20 bases separating them. In germline, CDR1 is SEHNR, CDR2 FQNEAQ (reference sequence). Methods used by the authors: For nucleated cells, counts were estimated from reference gene primer amplification. Measured with immunoSEQ multiplex PCR; TCRdb has only the in-frame clones, and not every one. Clone size and the V and J calls come from that table; the DNA yielded D and trimming. The data hold around 200,000 clones, with under 85% observed a single time. Sample: peripheral blood. The chain recombines TRBV7-9 with TRBJ1-1; perhaps TRBD1 as D (6 bases). This TCR came from a woman older than 75 with acute or convalescent COVID-19. The CDR3 protein is CASSLSTRALTGNTEAFF. Written as DNA, the CDR3 is TGTGCCAGCAGCTTATCCACAAGGGCCCTGACAGGGAACACTGAAGCTTTCTTT.